The 13 T cell receptor beta chains in this list originate from one sample, sequenced in a study of cytomegalovirus exposure and HLA in healthy donors. 13 Jbeta primers and 60 Vbeta primers were used for the PCR. This table comes from immunoSEQ multiplex PCR, and its TCRdb copy is limited to in-frame clones, with some not included. The sample lists around 170,000 clones, roughly 80% occurring once. The specimen was PBMCs. The source of these receptors is a man over 45 in good health and CMV-seronegative.

This clone was observed a few times. The CDR3 DNA reads as TGTGCCAGCAGCTTGGTAAGACAGGGGGCGGTCGAGCAGTACTTC. Its translation: CASSLVRQGAVEQYF. V is TRBV5-4 and J is TRBJ2-7, with 10 bases matching TRBD1. V was clipped by 0 bases and J by 6 bases; unmatched bases: 6. Looked up from germline, CDR1 is SGHNT and CDR2 is YYREEE (reference sequence). The CDR3 length is 15 residues.

V usage is TRBV10-2 and J usage is TRBJ1-5; a possible D gene is TRBD1 (6 bases). Germline CDR1 WSHSY, CDR2 SAAADI. CDR3 size: 13 residues. V lost 8 bases to trimming and J lost 4 bases, with 12 bases between them. The CDR3: CASGGGPNQPQHF. For the CDR3, the DNA is TGCGCCAGCGGGGGGGGCCCTAATCAGCCCCAGCATTTT.

This clone was seen repeatedly, ten times or more. This chain uses TRBV4-3 with TRBJ2-1; D remains ambiguous. With 0 bases removed from V and 0 bases from J, the gap between germline ends came to 9 bases. Germline V gene data show CDR1 as LGHNA and CDR2 as YSLEER. This CDR3 contains 16 residues. The CDR3 reads CASSQDYAYSYNEQFF. CDR3 sequence (DNA): TGCGCCAGCAGCCAAGATTATGCCTACTCCTACAATGAGCAGTTCTTC.

This chain uses TRBV15 with TRBJ1-4, with 8 positions matching TRBD1. The CDR3 is 17 residues long. Germline lookup yields CDR1 LNHNV and CDR2 YYDKDF (reference sequence). The trim removed 0 bases at V and 6 bases at J, leaving 9 bases unmatched. In nucleotides, the CDR3 is TGTGCCACCAGCAGAGACTACGGCAGGGGGCAGGATGAAAAACTGTTTTTT. It encodes CATSRDYGRGQDEKLFF.

This clone was picked up a small number of times. The rearrangement uses TRBV5-8 and TRBJ1-5; possible D gene TRBD1, 6 bases. The ends were cut back, 1 base at V and 3 bases at J, with 11 bases in the middle. CDR3 length: 15 residues. Germline-derived CDR1 and CDR2 are SGHTS and YDEGEE. The chain's CDR3 is CASSLSGQHNQPQHF. The DNA for the CDR3 is TGTGCCAGCAGCTTGAGCGGACAGCACAATCAGCCCCAGCATTTT.

The V call is TRBV9, the J call TRBJ1-3; weak D call: TRBD1 (5 bases). The CDR3 has 14 amino acids. V was pared by 2 bases and J by 6 bases, with 12 bases between. The V gene's germline CDR1 is SGDLS and CDR2 YYNGEE. CDR3 amino acids: CASSVGREANTIYF. The CDR3 nucleotides read TGTGCCAGCAGCGTGGGCAGGGAGGCAAACACCATATATTTT.

The rearrangement joins TRBV5-1 to TRBJ1-2; 8 bases map to TRBD1. The trim removed 3 bases at V and 5 bases at J, leaving 3 bases unmatched. The CDR3 has 13 amino acids. Per the germline V gene, CDR1 is SGHRS and CDR2 is YFSETQ. In DNA, the CDR3 is TGCGCCAGCAGCTCAGACAGGGGATATGGCTACACCTTC. It codes for CASSSDRGYGYTF.

The chain employs TRBV9 and TRBJ2-5, with 10 bases that match TRBD2. The last part of the DNA fits TRBJ2-7 better; the J call may be wrong. The CDR3 sequence is 14 residues long. Germline V gene data show CDR1 as SGDLS and CDR2 as YYNGEE. CDR3: CASSPSGGAYEQYF. As DNA, the CDR3 is TGTGCCAGCAGCCCAAGCGGGGGGGCCTACGAGCAGTACTTC.

This rearrangement joins TRBV6-1 to TRBJ1-5; 10 bases fit TRBD1. Trimming removed 6 bases from V and 6 bases from J; junction bases left unmatched: 5. This CDR3 has 14 residues. Germline V gene lookup returns CDR1 MNHNS and CDR2 SASEGT. The DNA of the CDR3 is TGTGCCAGCAGCCCGACAGGGGGCGGTCAGCCCCAGCATTTT. This gives the protein CASSPTGGGQPQHF.

V is TRBV5-5 and J is TRBJ1-5; D is unresolved. From germline, CDR1 is SGHKS and CDR2 YYEKEE (reference sequence). This CDR3 contains 15 residues. The V end was cut by 5 bases, the J end by 4 bases, with 16 bases between. CDR3 residues: CASRRNPEANQPQHF. The CDR3 DNA reads TGTGCCAGCAGGCGTAACCCCGAGGCAAATCAGCCCCAGCATTTT.

The chain uses TRBV15 and TRBJ2-6; the match to TRBD1 covers 8 bases. The CDR3 has 19 residues. V shed 0 bases and J 2 bases; nucleotides not matched to a gene: 9. CDR1 LNHNV and CDR2 YYDKDF come from the germline V gene (reference sequence). CDR3 in DNA: TGTGCCACCAGCAGAGAGGCAGGGGGCGGATTAGCTGGGGCCAACGTCCTGACTTTC. Protein product: CATSREAGGGLAGANVLTF.

The chain uses TRBV4-3 and TRBJ2-2, with a tentative D call TRBD1 (6 bases). The CDR3 contains 16 residues. V was cut by 1 base and J by 0 bases, with 9 bases left in between. Germline V lookup: CDR1 LGHNA, CDR2 YSLEER. DNA for the CDR3: TGCGCCAGCAGCCAAGTGGCAGGGGCGAACACCGGGGAGCTGTTTTTT. Protein: CASSQVAGANTGELFF.

The chain couples TRBV7-6 to TRBJ1-2, with no clear D. CDR3 length: 12 residues. Trimming took 11 bases from V and 5 from J, leaving 15 bases between them. Germline CDR1 SGHVS, CDR2 FNYEAQ. The CDR3 DNA sequence: TGTGCCGCGGGAGGCCCGTCTTATGGCTACACCTTC. Its translation is CAAGGPSYGYTF. Complete variable domain (other parts from reference TRBV7-6 and TRBJ1-2): GAGVSQSPRYKVTKRGQDVALRCDPISGHVSLYWYRQALGQGPEFLTYFNYEAQQDKSGLPNDRFSAERPEGSISTLTIQRTEQRDSAMYRCAAGGPSYGYTFGSGTRLTVV.